This T cell receptor beta chain comes out of a study of blood T cell repertoires in COVID-19. Study in general: Acute-phase and convalescent COVID-19 samples originated in the United States, Italy and Spain.

Unmatched junction bases numbered 15, after V lost 0 bases and J lost 6 bases. Germline loops: CDR1 LGHNA, CDR2 YSLEER. This CDR3 spans 18 amino acids. Data came from immunoSEQ multiplex PCR; TCRdb stores just in-frame clones and leaves some out. This sample has 88,000 or so clones; 70% to 80% occur once, and the top ten carry 24%. This sequence was found in a human donor in a cohort sampled during active COVID-19. The sample was peripheral blood. The chain uses TRBV4-3 and TRBJ2-3; TRBD2 aligns across 7 bases. The CDR3 region has the DNA TGCGCCAGCAGCCAAGACGCCCGAGGCGCGGGAGAAGACGATACGCAGTATTTT. The encoded protein is CASSQDARGAGEDDTQYF.